One T cell receptor (beta chain) is described in this entry. Participants had their cohort set by participant-reported clinical history. These data belong to a study of blood T cell repertoires in COVID-19. Assay used: immunoSEQ multiplex PCR; TCRdb lists only in-frame clones, some missing. The sample has a few hundred thousand clones; 92% are singletons. Trimming cost V 5 bases and J 6 bases; bases outside gene matches: 7. CDR3 size: 13 residues. In germline, CDR1 is MNHEY, CDR2 SMNVEV (reference sequence). The TCR was taken from a woman aged 30 to 39 who had recovered from COVID-19. Sequencing was performed on PBMCs or T cells enriched from blood (not recorded which). The chain carries TRBV27 and TRBJ2-7; 7 positions agree with TRBD2. CDR3 DNA: TGTGCCAGCAGTACGATTTGGGAGGGCGAGCAGTACTTC. As protein: CASSTIWEGEQYF.